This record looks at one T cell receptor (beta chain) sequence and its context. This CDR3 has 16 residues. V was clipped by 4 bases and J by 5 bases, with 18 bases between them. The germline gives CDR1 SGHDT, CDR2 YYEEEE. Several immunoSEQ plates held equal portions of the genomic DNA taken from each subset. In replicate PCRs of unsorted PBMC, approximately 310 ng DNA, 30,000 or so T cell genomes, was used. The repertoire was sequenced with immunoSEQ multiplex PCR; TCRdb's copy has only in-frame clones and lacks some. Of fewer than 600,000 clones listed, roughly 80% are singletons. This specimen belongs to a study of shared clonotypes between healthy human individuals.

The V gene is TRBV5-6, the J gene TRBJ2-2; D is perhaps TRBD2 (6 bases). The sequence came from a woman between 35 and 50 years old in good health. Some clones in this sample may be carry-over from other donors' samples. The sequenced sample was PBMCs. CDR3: CASSGNSGSRTGELFF. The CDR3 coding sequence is TGTGCCAGCAGCGGAAATAGCGGTTCGAGAACCGGGGAGCTGTTTTTT. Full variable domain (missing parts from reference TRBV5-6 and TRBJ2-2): DAGVTQSPTHLIKTRGQQVTLRCSPKSGHDTVSWYQQALGQGPQFIFQYYEEEERQRGNFPDRFSGHQFPNYSSELNVNALLLGDSALYLCASSGNSGSRTGELFFGEGSRLTVL.